This T cell receptor beta chain originates from a study of tissue T cells after allogeneic stem cell transplantation. Trimming took 1 base from V and 3 from J, leaving 7 bases between them. Germline values: CDR1 NSQYPW, CDR2 LRSPGD (reference sequence). CDR3 length: 14 residues. Remarks on this clone: Its target is unknown. Genes here carry mouse names. The read ends 1 residue before the CDR3 terminus; that terminus is restored from the germline J gene.

Some clones are missing from TCRdb's copy, which holds only in-frame ones; the method was immunoSEQ multiplex PCR. Among approximately 20,000 clones listed, 69% were seen once. Study conclusions and caveats: TCR repertoires tracked anatomic similarity, regardless of disease or transplant status. Blood and spleen captured only part of the tissue TCR repertoire.

The receptor was isolated from a female BALB/c mouse in good health. MHC haplotype of the mouse line: H2-d. V and J are TRBV1 and TRBJ2-1; D may be TRBD1 (5 bases). Sequenced material: blood. The CDR3 bases that were read are TGCACCTGCAGTGCAGGGACACCCTATGCTGAGCAGTTC. Translating gives CTCSAGTPYAEQF. The CDR3 in its entirety is CTCSAGTPYAEQFF.